Below, one T cell receptor (beta chain) is given with its context. Its antigen is not identified. This table comes from immunoSEQ multiplex PCR, and its TCRdb copy is limited to in-frame clones, with some not included. The sample shows 150,000 to 200,000 clones, roughly nine tenths of them seen only once. The sample is drawn from a study of T cell responses to AZD1222 COVID-19 vaccine. General study findings and limits: Only a handful of individuals given AZD1222 were seropositive at baseline.

Germline CDR1 is MNHEY and CDR2 is SVGAGI. The CDR3 length is 14 residues. V lost 8 bases to trimming and J lost 2 bases, with 12 bases between them. The material sequenced was peripheral blood, taken 28 days after the second AZD1222 dose. The chain is built from TRBV6-5 and TRBJ2-2; D is perhaps TRBD1 (6 bases). The receptor's source is an adult who received the AZD1222 COVID-19 vaccine. The DNA for the CDR3 is TGTGCCAGCCGCCGGGACACTAACACCGGGGAGCTGTTTTTT. Residues: CASRRDTNTGELFF.